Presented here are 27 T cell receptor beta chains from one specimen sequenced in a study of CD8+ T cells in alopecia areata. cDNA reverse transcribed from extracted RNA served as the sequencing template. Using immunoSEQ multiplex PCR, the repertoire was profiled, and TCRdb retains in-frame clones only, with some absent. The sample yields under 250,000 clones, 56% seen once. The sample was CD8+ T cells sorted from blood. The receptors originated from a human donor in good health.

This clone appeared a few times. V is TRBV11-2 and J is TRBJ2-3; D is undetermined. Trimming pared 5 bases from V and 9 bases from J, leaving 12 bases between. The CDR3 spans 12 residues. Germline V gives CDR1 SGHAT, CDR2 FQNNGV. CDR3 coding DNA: TGTGCCAGCAGCATCCTAGGTGAAACGCAGTATTTT. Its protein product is CASSILGETQYF.

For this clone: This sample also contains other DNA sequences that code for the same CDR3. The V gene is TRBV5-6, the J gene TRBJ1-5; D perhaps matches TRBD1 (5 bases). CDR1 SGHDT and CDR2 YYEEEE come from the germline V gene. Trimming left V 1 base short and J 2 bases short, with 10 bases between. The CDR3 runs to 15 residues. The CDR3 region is CASSLNQGGNQPQHF. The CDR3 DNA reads TGTGCCAGCAGCTTGAATCAGGGAGGCAATCAGCCCCAGCATTTT. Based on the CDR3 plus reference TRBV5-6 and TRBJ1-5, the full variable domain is DAGVTQSPTHLIKTRGQQVTLRCSPKSGHDTVSWYQQALGQGPQFIFQYYEEEERQRGNFPDRFSGHQFPNYSSELNVNALLLGDSALYLCASSLNQGGNQPQHFGDGTRLSIL.

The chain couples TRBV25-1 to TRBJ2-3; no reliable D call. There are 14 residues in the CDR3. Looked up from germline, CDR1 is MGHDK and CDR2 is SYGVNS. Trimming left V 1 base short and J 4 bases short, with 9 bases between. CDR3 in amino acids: CASSESGYPDTQYF. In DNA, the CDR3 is TGTGCCAGCAGTGAATCCGGCTACCCAGATACGCAGTATTTT.

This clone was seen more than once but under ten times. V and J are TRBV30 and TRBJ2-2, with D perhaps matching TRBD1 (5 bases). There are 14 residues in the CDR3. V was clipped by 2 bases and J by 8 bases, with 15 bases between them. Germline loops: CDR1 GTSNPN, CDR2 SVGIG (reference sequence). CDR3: CAWSPIRVSGELFF. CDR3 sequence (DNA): TGTGCCTGGAGTCCAATCAGGGTTTCAGGGGAGCTGTTTTTT.

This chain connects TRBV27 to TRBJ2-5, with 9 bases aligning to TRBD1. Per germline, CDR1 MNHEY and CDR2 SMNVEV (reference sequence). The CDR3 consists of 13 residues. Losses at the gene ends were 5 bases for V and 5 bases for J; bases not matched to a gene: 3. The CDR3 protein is CASSPGTGETQYF. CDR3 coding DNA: TGTGCCAGCAGTCCCGGGACAGGGGAGACCCAGTACTTC.

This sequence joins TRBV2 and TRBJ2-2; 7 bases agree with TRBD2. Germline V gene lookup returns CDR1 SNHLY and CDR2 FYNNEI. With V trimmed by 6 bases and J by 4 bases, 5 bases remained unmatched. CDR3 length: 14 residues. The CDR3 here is CASRERGATGELFF. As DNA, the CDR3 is TGTGCCAGCAGGGAGCGGGGTGCCACCGGGGAGCTGTTTTTT.

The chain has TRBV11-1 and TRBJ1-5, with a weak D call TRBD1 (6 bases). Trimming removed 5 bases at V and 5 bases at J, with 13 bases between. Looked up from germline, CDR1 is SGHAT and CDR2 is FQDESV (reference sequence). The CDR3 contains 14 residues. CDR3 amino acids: CASSGGRGDQPQHF. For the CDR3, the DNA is TGTGCCAGCAGCGGGGGGCGGGGAGATCAGCCCCAGCATTTT. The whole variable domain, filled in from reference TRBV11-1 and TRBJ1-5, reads EAEVAQSPRYKITEKSQAVAFWCDPISGHATLYWYRQILGQGPELLVQFQDESVVDDSQLPKDRFSAERLKGVDSTLKIQPAELGDSAMYLCASSGGRGDQPQHFGDGTRLSIL.

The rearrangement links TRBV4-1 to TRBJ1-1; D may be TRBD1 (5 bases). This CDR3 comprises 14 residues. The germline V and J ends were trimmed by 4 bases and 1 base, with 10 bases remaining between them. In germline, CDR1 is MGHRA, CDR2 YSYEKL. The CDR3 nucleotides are TGCGCCAGCAGCCTCTCGGGGCAGAACACTGAAGCTTTCTTT. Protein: CASSLSGQNTEAFF.

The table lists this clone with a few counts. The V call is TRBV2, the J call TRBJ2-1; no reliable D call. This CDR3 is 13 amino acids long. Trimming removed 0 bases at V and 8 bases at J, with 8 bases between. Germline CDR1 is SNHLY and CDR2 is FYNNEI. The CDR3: CASSEALQDEQFF. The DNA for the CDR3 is TGTGCCAGCAGTGAAGCGCTCCAAGATGAGCAGTTCTTC.

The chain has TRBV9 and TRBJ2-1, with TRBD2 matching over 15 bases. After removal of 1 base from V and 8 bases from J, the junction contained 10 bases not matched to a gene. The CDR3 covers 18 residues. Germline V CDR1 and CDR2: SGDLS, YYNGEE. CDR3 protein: CASSVIHGLAGGPDEQFF. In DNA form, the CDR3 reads TGTGCCAGCAGCGTAATCCACGGACTAGCGGGGGGGCCAGATGAGCAGTTCTTC.

The CDR3 DNA reads TGCAGCGTTGAGGAGGACACGGGCTACACCTTC. It yields the protein CSVEEDTGYTF. The rearrangement joins TRBV29-1 to TRBJ1-2, with a weak D call TRBD1 (5 bases). Germline CDR1 and CDR2: SQVTM and ANQGSEA. The CDR3 totals 11 residues. V was shortened by 3 bases and J by 8 bases, with 10 bases between the two germline ends. Full variable domain (outside the CDR3, taken from reference TRBV29-1 and TRBJ1-2): SAVISQKPSRDICQRGTSLTIQCQVDSQVTMMFWYRQQPGQSLTLIATANQGSEATYESGFVIDKFPISRPNLTFSTLTVSNMSPEDSSIYLCSVEEDTGYTFGSGTRLTVV.

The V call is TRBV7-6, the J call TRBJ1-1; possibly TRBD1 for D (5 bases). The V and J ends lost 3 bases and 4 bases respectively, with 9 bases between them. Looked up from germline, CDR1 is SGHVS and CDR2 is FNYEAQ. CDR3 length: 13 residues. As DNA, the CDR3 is TGTGCCAGCAGCTTTCAGGGTGGCACTGAAGCTTTCTTT. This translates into CASSFQGGTEAFF.

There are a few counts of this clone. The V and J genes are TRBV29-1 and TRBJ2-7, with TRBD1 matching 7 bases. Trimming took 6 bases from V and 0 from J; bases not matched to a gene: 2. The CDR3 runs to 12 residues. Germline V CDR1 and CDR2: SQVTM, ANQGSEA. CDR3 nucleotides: TGCAGCGTGACAGGGCCCTCCTACGAGCAGTACTTC. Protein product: CSVTGPSYEQYF.

The CDR3 DNA reads TGTGCCAGCACCCAAGGTGGGGCCCTCCACTTT. It encodes CASTQGGALHF. The chain carries TRBV28 and TRBJ1-6, with D hard to call. From germline, CDR1 is MDHEN and CDR2 SYDVKM. This CDR3 comprises 11 residues. V was cut by 7 bases and J by 14 bases, with 12 bases left in between.

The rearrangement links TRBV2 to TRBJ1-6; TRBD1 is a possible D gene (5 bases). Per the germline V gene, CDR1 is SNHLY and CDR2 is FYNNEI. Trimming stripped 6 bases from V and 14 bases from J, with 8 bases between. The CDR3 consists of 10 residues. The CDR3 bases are TGTGCCAGCAGCGGGGGATCCCTCCACTTT. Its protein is CASSGGSLHF.

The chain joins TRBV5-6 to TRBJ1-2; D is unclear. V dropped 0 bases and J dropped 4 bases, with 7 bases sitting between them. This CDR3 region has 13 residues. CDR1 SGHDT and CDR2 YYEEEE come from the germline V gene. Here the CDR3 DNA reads TGTGCCAGCAGCTTGGTGACTTTCTATGGCTACACCTTC. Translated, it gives CASSLVTFYGYTF.

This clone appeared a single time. CDR3 in amino acids: CASSPWDISYEQYF. CDR3 DNA: TGTGCCAGCAGCCCTTGGGACATATCCTACGAGCAGTACTTC. J is TRBJ2-7 and V is TRBV9, with D possibly TRBD1 on 6 matching bases. The CDR3 runs to 14 residues. V was cut by 4 bases and J by 1 base, with 12 bases left in between. Germline assignment: CDR1 SGDLS and CDR2 YYNGEE.

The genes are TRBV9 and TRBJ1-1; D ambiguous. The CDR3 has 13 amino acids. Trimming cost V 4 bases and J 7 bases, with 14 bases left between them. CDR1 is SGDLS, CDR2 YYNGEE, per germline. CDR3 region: CASSPTDRDEAFF. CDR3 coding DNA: TGTGCCAGCAGCCCTACCGATAGGGATGAAGCTTTCTTT.

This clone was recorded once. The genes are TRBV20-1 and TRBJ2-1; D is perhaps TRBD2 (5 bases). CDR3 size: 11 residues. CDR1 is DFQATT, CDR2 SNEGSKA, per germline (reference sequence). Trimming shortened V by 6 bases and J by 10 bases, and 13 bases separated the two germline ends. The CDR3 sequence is CSADPPGEQFF. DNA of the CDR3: TGCAGTGCGGACCCCCCGGGGGAGCAGTTCTTC.

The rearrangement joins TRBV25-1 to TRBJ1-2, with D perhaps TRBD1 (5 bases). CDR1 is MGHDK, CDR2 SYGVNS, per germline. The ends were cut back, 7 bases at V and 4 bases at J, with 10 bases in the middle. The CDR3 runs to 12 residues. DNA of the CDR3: TGTGCCAGCACTGGGACCGGCTATGGCTACACCTTC. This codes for CASTGTGYGYTF.

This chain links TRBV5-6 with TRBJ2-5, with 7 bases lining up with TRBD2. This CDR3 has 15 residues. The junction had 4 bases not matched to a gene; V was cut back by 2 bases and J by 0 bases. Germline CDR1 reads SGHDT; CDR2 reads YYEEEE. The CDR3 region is CASSLAGTYQETQYF. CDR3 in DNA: TGTGCCAGCAGCTTAGCGGGGACGTACCAAGAGACCCAGTACTTC.

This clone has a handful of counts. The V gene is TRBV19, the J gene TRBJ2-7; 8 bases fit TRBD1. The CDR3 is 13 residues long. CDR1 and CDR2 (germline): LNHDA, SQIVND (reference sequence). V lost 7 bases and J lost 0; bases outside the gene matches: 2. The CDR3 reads CASKQGGSYEQYF. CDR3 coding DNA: TGTGCCAGTAAACAGGGGGGCTCCTACGAGCAGTACTTC.

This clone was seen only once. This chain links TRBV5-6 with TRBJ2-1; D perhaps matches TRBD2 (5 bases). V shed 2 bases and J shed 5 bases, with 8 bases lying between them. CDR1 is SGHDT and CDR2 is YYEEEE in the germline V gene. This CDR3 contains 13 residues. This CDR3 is CASSFGRDNEQFF. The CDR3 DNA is TGTGCCAGCAGCTTCGGGCGGGACAATGAGCAGTTCTTC.

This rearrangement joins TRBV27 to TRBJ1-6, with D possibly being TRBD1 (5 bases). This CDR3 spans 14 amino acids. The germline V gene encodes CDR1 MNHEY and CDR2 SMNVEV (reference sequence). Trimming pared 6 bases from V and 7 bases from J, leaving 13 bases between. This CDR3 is CASRIGTTNSPLHF. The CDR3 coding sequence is TGTGCCAGCAGAATCGGGACTACAAATTCACCCCTCCACTTT.

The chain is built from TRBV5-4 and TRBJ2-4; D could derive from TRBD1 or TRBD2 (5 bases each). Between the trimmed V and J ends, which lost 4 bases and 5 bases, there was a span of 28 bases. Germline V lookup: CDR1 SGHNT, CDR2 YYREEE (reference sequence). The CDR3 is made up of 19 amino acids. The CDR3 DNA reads TGTGCCAGCAGCCATCGCCCAGGGAGCTATGACTTCGGTGAAAACATTCAGTACTTC. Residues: CASSHRPGSYDFGENIQYF. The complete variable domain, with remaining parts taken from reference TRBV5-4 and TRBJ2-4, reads ETGVTQSPTHLIKTRGQQVTLRCSSQSGHNTVSWYQQALGQGPQFIFQYYREEENGRGNFPPRFSGLQFPNYSSELNVNALELDDSALYLCASSHRPGSYDFGENIQYFGAGTRLSVL.

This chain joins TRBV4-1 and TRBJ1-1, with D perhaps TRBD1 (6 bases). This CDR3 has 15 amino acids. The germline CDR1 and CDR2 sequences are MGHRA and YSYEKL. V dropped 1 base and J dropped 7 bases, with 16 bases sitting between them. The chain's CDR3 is CASSQVQGVVNEAFF. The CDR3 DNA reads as TGCGCCAGCAGCCAAGTACAGGGTGTCGTGAATGAAGCTTTCTTT.

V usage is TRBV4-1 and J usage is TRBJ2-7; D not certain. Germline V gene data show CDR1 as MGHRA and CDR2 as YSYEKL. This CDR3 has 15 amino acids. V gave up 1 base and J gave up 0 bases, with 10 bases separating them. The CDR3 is CASSQVGLGSYEQYF. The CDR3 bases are TGCGCCAGCAGCCAAGTTGGGTTAGGCTCCTACGAGCAGTACTTC.